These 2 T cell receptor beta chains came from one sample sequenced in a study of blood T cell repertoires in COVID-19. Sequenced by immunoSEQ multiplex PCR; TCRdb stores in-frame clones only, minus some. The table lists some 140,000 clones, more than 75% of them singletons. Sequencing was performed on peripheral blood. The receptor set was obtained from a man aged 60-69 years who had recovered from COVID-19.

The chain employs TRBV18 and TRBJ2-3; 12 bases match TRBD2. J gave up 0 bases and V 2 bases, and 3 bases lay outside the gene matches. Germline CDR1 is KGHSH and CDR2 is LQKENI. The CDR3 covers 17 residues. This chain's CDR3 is CASSPILAGGSTDTQYF. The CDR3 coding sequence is TGTGCCAGCTCACCAATACTAGCGGGGGGAAGCACAGATACGCAGTATTTT.

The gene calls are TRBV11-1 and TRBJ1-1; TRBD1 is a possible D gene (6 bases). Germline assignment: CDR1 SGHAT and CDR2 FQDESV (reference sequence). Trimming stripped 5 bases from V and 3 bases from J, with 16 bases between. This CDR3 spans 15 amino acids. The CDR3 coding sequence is TGTGCCAGCAGCCCGCGACAGGTCTTAGACACTGAAGCTTTCTTT. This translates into CASSPRQVLDTEAFF.